These 3 T cell receptor beta chains were sequenced from one sample in a study of T cell responses to AZD1222 COVID-19 vaccine. Clones were read by immunoSEQ multiplex PCR, and TCRdb kept only the in-frame ones, dropping some. Found here are some 150,000 clones, just over 85% of them singletons; the top ten hold roughly 3%. The sample was peripheral blood, taken on day 0 of AZD1222 vaccination. The source is an adult in good health.

This rearrangement joins TRBV7-8 to TRBJ1-3, with D unresolved. Germline lookup yields CDR1 SGHVS and CDR2 FQNEAQ. The CDR3 sequence is 15 residues long. Trimming shortened V by 2 bases and J by 0 bases, and 8 bases separated the two germline ends. Here the CDR3 reads CASSLMRSSGNTIYF. CDR3 nucleotide sequence: TGTGCCAGCAGCTTAATGCGGAGCTCTGGAAACACCATATATTTT. The complete variable domain, with remaining parts taken from reference TRBV7-8 and TRBJ1-3, reads GAGVSQSPRYKVAKRGQDVALRCDPISGHVSLFWYQQALGQGPEFLTYFQNEAQLDKSGLPSDRFFAERPEGSVSTLKIQRTQQEDSAVYLCASSLMRSSGNTIYFGEGSWLTVV.

This clone was detected only once. The chain carries TRBV20-1 and TRBJ2-3; D remains unclear. Germline assignment: CDR1 DFQATT and CDR2 SNEGSKA (reference sequence). The V end was cut by 3 bases, the J end by 3 bases, with 13 bases between. The CDR3 loop spans 14 amino acids. The CDR3 region is CSASRVQETDTQYF. The CDR3, as DNA: TGCAGTGCTAGTCGGGTACAAGAAACAGATACGCAGTATTTT.

The chain combines TRBV27 with TRBJ2-7, with a tentative D call TRBD2 (7 bases). The CDR3 length is 14 residues. Germline V gene data show CDR1 as MNHEY and CDR2 as SMNVEV (reference sequence). The V end was cut by 2 bases, the J end by 6 bases, with 14 bases between. The CDR3 DNA reads TGTGCCAGCAGTTTAGCGGGGGCCATCGGCGAGCAGTACTTC. This encodes CASSLAGAIGEQYF.